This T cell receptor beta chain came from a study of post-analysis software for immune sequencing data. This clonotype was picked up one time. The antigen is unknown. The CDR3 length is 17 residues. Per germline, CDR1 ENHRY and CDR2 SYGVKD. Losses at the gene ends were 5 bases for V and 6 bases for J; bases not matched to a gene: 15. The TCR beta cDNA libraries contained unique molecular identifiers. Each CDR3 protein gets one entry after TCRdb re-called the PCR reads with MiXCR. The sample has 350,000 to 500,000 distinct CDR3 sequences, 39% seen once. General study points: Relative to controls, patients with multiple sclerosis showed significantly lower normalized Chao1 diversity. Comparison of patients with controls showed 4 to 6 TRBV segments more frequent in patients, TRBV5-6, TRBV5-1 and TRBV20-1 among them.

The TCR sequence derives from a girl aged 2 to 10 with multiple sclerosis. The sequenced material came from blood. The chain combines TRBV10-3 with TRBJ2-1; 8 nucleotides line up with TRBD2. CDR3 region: CAISQSILSGSGNEQFF. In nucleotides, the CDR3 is TGTGCCATCAGTCAATCAATACTCAGCGGGAGCGGCAATGAGCAGTTCTTC.